This TCR beta chain was sequenced during a study of shared clonotypes between healthy human individuals. Whole-study findings and limits: Estimated clonotype richness was generally higher in naive than memory subsets.

In the naive CD8 group, cells lacked CD45RO and were positively selected for CCR7, so terminally differentiated effector memory CD45RA+ cells were left out. In regard to this clone: Its specificity is unknown.

Assay used: immunoSEQ multiplex PCR; TCRdb lists only in-frame clones, some missing. Of 700,000 to 950,000 clones in the sample, 96% were seen once. With 2 bases removed from V and 4 bases from J, the gap between germline ends came to 13 bases. Germline values: CDR1 SGHDT, CDR2 YYEEEE. The CDR3 is 15 amino acids. The receptor was isolated from a man aged 25 to 40 in good health. This chain joins TRBV5-6 and TRBJ2-1, with D possibly matching TRBD2 (6 bases). Material: naive CD8+ T cells sorted from blood. CDR3 nucleotides: TGTGCCAGCAGCTTAAGGTGGGAGGTTTACAATGAGCAGTTCTTC. Encoded protein: CASSLRWEVYNEQFF.